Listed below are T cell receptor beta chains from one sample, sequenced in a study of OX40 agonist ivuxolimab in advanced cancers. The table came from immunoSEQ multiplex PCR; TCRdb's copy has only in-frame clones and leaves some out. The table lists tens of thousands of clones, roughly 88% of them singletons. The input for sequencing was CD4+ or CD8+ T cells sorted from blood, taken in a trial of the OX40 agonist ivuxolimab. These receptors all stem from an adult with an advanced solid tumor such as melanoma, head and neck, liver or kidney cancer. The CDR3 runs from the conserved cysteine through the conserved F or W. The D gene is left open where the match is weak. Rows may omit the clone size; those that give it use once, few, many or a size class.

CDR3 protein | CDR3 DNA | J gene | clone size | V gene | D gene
CASSDPGGFSEAFF | TGTGCCAGCAGTGACCCAGGGGGCTTCTCTGAAGCTTTCTTT | TRBJ1-1 | NA | TRBV6-1 | TRBD1
CASSIGPPPSNQPQHF | TGTGCCAGTAGTATAGGGCCGCCACCGAGCAATCAGCCCCAGCATTTT | TRBJ1-5 | NA | TRBV19 | NA
CASSQERAGGWETQYF | TGCGCCAGCAGCCAAGAAAGAGCGGGAGGTTGGGAGACCCAGTACTTC | TRBJ2-5 | once | TRBV4-1 | TRBD2
CASSPRVGEYYEQYF | TGCGCCAGCAGCCCCCGGGTAGGGGAGTACTACGAGCAGTACTTC | TRBJ2-7 | NA | TRBV5-1 | NA
CASSQDRTGSEQYF | TGCGCCAGCAGCCAAGACCGGACAGGGAGCGAGCAGTACTTC | TRBJ2-7 | NA | TRBV4-1 | TRBD1
CASSPTTGPWGGYTF | TGTGCCAGCAGCCCAACGACAGGACCCTGGGGTGGCTACACCTTC | TRBJ1-2 | NA | TRBV7-9 | NA
CASSGTGPRSYEQYF | TGTGCCAGCAGCGGCACGGGACCTCGCTCCTACGAGCAGTACTTC | TRBJ2-7 | NA | TRBV11-2 | NA
CASSGRTNQPQHF | TGTGCCAGCAGCGGACGGACTAATCAGCCCCAGCATTTT | TRBJ1-5 | NA | TRBV6-5 | NA
CASSLEGSGMGNEQFF | TGTGCCAGCAGCTTAGAGGGTAGCGGGATGGGGAATGAGCAGTTCTTC | TRBJ2-1 | NA | TRBV11-3 | TRBD2
CASSSHLRDSREDEQFF | TGTGCCAGCAGTTCTCACCTCCGGGACAGTCGTGAGGATGAGCAGTTCTTC | TRBJ2-1 | NA | TRBV27 | TRBD1
CSAVTGLYGYTF | TGCAGCGCCGTGACAGGGTTATATGGCTACACCTTC | TRBJ1-2 | NA | TRBV29-1 | TRBD1
CASGLVASGGLYEQYF | TGTGCTAGTGGTTTGGTGGCCAGCGGGGGGCTCTACGAGCAGTACTTC | TRBJ2-7 | NA | TRBV12-5 | TRBD2
CASRTGVNTEAFF | TGTGCCAGTAGAACAGGGGTGAACACTGAAGCTTTCTTT | TRBJ1-1 | NA | TRBV25-1 | TRBD1
CASSEWVNTGELFF | TGTGCCAGCAGTGAATGGGTGAACACCGGGGAGCTGTTTTTT | TRBJ2-2 | once | TRBV6-1 | NA
CAWSGTGEGYTF | TGTGCCTGGAGTGGGACAGGGGAGGGCTACACCTTC | TRBJ1-2 | once | TRBV30 | TRBD1
CASSSRDRGRGEQYF | TGTGCCAGCAGCTCCCGGGACAGGGGTCGTGGGGAGCAGTACTTC | TRBJ2-7 | NA | TRBV11-3 | TRBD1
CASSPQTGNTEAFF | TGTGCCAGTAGTCCTCAGACAGGGAACACTGAAGCTTTCTTT | TRBJ1-1 | NA | TRBV19 | NA
CASSYGTGTPSEQYF | TGTGCCAGCAGCTATGGGACCGGGACTCCCAGCGAGCAGTACTTC | TRBJ2-7 | NA | TRBV7-2 | NA
CASSLKGAGEKLFF | TGTGCCAGCAGCTTAAAGGGGGCGGGCGAAAAACTGTTTTTT | TRBJ1-4 | NA | TRBV5-6 | TRBD1
CASRQGASGNTIYF | TGCGCCAGCAGACAGGGGGCATCTGGAAACACCATATATTTT | TRBJ1-3 | NA | TRBV10-2 | TRBD1
CASTEGPLSSYNEQFF | TGTGCCAGCACCGAAGGACCGCTGAGCTCCTACAATGAGCAGTTCTTC | TRBJ2-1 | NA | TRBV7-9 | NA
CASSSTGGNQPQHF | TGTGCCAGCAGCTCTACAGGGGGCAATCAGCCCCAGCATTTT | TRBJ1-5 | NA | TRBV7-2 | TRBD1
CASSPPPGQGSSEAFF | TGTGCCAGCTCACCACCTCCGGGACAGGGGAGTTCTGAAGCTTTCTTT | TRBJ1-1 | NA | TRBV18 | TRBD1
CASSDGKGGYGYTF | TGTGCCAGCAGTGACGGTAAAGGGGGCTATGGCTACACCTTC | TRBJ1-2 | NA | TRBV2 | NA